This T cell receptor (beta chain) was profiled in a study of human T cells and chemical hapten exposure. Study-level information: 2% DPC applied to an approximately 2 cm by approximately 2 cm arm area sensitized donors.

Stated time point: patch test 2, 6 weeks after DPC sensitization. Indicated treatment: therapeutic diphenylcyclopropenone sensitization with weekly scalp DPC. This clonotype showed up just once. A much larger clone differs from this one at a single base, so this may be a read error. This CDR3 spans 13 amino acids. TCRdb re-derived calls from the RACE reads in MiXCR, one entry per CDR3 protein. This table has about 400,000 distinct CDR3 sequences, roughly 6.3% appearing once. V gene TRBV12-3 or TRBV12-4 combines with J gene TRBJ1-2, with 7 bases aligning to TRBD1. The clonotype comes from a woman between 18 and 29 years old with alopecia areata. Some clones in this sample may be carry-over from other donors' samples. Material: whole blood, obtained in connection with sensitization to the hapten diphenylcyclopropenone (DPC). The DNA for the CDR3 is TGTGCCAGCAGTTTATCAGGGGGTGATGGCTGCACCTTC. Encoded protein: CASSLSGGDGCTF.